Included here is one T cell receptor beta chain sequence, with context. The sample comes from a study of blood T cell repertoires in COVID-19. Overall study context: Samples taken during acute and convalescent COVID-19 were collected in the United States, Italy and Spain. The analysed material was cDNA or gDNA that came from T cells, B-cell-depleted T cells, or PBMCs.

Germline V CDR1 and CDR2: SGHTA, FQGTGA. V was clipped by 4 bases and J by 3 bases; unmatched bases: 4. The CDR3 runs to 15 residues. In the original workflow: Reference gene primer amplification gave estimated nucleated cell counts. Libraries were prepared by immunoSEQ multiplex PCR; TCRdb keeps only in-frame clonotypes and omits some of them. That table furnishes V, J and clone size, whereas the DNA furnished D and trimming. Here the sample spans 60,000 or so clones, roughly 80% being singletons. The chain links TRBV7-3 to TRBJ2-2, with 8 positions matching TRBD1. The source material was peripheral blood. This sequence originates from a human donor in a cohort sampled during active COVID-19. The CDR3 protein is CASSSDRVDTGELFF. CDR3 in DNA: TGTGCCAGCAGCTCGGACAGGGTGGACACCGGGGAGCTGTTTTTT.